These 21 T cell receptor beta chains were all obtained from the same sample, sequenced in a study of post-analysis software for immune sequencing data. Study outcomes and limitations: With TRBV5-6, TRBV5-1 and TRBV20-1 included, about five TRBV segments were more frequent in patients than in controls.

Presence of unique molecular identifiers characterized the TCR beta cDNA libraries. TCRdb reprocessed the PCR reads via MiXCR and lists one record per CDR3 protein. The sample shows some 240,000 distinct CDR3 sequences, 35% to 40% of them seen only once. No antigens are known for them. Sequencing input: blood. These receptors were collected from a girl aged 5 to 17 with multiple sclerosis.

The rearrangement links TRBV14 to TRBJ1-3, with D uncertain. V was pared by 6 bases and J by 0 bases, with 21 bases between. This CDR3 comprises 18 residues. Germline V gene sequence: CDR1 SGHDN, CDR2 FVKESK. In DNA form, the CDR3 reads TGTGCCAGCAGGAATACGGAGGCAGACCCTTCCTCTGGAAACACCATATATTTT. The encoded protein is CASRNTEADPSSGNTIYF.

This clonotype was counted many times. This chain connects TRBV20-1 to TRBJ2-3; the match to TRBD2 covers 10 bases. The CDR3 has 15 residues. Trimming at V came to 4 bases and at J to 4 bases, leaving 8 bases not matched to a gene. Germline V gives CDR1 DFQATT, CDR2 SNEGSKA (reference sequence). The CDR3 DNA follows: TGCAGTGCTATGCAGGCTAGCGGGAGCCCAGATACGCAGTATTTT. As protein: CSAMQASGSPDTQYF.

The J gene is TRBJ2-4, the V gene TRBV5-1; D may be TRBD1 or TRBD2 (5 bases each). TRBJ2-7 matches the DNA end more closely, so the J call is doubtful. The CDR3 contains 13 residues. Germline CDR1 and CDR2: SGHRS and YFSETQ. The CDR3 is CASRRDGSYEQYF. CDR3 bases: TGCGCCAGCAGGAGGGACGGCTCCTACGAGCAGTACTTC.

The rearrangement uses TRBV6-5 and TRBJ2-7; 9 bases fit TRBD1. Gene TRBJ2-5 matches the end of the DNA better, so the J call may be wrong. This CDR3 comprises 16 residues. CDR1 is MNHEY and CDR2 is SVGAGI in the germline V gene. CDR3: CASSYSLGTGRETQYF. In nucleotides, the CDR3 is TGTGCCAGCAGTTACTCGCTAGGGACAGGGCGGGAGACCCAGTACTTC.

This clonotype was seen at least ten times. CDR3 sequence (DNA): TGTGCCAGCAGCTTGTTAGTAGACATCATGAACACTGAAGCTTTCTTT. Protein product: CASSLLVDIMNTEAFF. The chain links TRBV5-6 to TRBJ1-1; D unclear. This CDR3 is built from 16 residues. V shed 1 base and J shed 0 bases, with 13 bases lying between them. Germline CDR1 is SGHDT and CDR2 is YYEEEE.

Turning to this clonotype: This may be a read error: a much more frequent sequence differs by one nucleotide. This rearrangement joins TRBV5-1 to TRBJ1-1; a weak D match, TRBD1 (6 bases). Trimming removed 2 bases from V and 6 bases from J, with 17 bases in between. Looked up from germline, CDR1 is SGHRS and CDR2 is YFSETQ. The CDR3 is 15 amino acids. This CDR3 is CASSFHYRGAPEAFF. In DNA, the CDR3 is TGCGCCAGCAGCTTTCACTACCGGGGGGCTCCTGAAGCTTTCTTT.

This clonotype has only a few counts. This rearrangement joins TRBV10-3 to TRBJ1-6, with 8 bases identical to TRBD1. V trimming: 4 bases; J trimming: 6 bases; junction bases outside the gene matches: 2. Germline V lookup: CDR1 ENHRY, CDR2 SYGVKD. The CDR3 contains 14 residues. The CDR3 is CAISVGQANSPLHF. The CDR3 DNA follows: TGTGCCATCAGTGTGGGACAGGCTAATTCACCCCTCCACTTT.

This clonotype was detected ten times or more. V usage is TRBV15 and J usage is TRBJ2-5; 10 bases line up with TRBD2. The CDR3 is 17 amino acids. From germline, CDR1 is LNHNV and CDR2 YYDKDF (reference sequence). V shed 4 bases and J 3 bases; nucleotides not matched to a gene: 11. The CDR3 coding sequence is TGTGCCACCAGCAAACCGATGGGACTAGCGAAAAAAGAGACCCAGTACTTC. This gives the protein CATSKPMGLAKKETQYF.

This clonotype was seen repeatedly, ten times or more. The gene calls are TRBV5-1 and TRBJ2-5; TRBD2 matches at 9 bases. Germline loops: CDR1 SGHRS, CDR2 YFSETQ. V gave up 5 bases and J gave up 5 bases; unmatched junction bases: 10. This CDR3 has 15 amino acids. CDR3 residues: CASSEGSGRGETQYF. Written as DNA, the CDR3 is TGCGCCAGCAGTGAGGGTAGCGGGAGAGGGGAGACCCAGTACTTC.

V is TRBV3-1 and J is TRBJ1-2; the D is unclear. The CDR3 contains 15 residues. V dropped 3 bases and J dropped 8 bases, with 19 bases sitting between them. Germline lookup yields CDR1 LGHDT and CDR2 YNNKEL (reference sequence). CDR3 in amino acids: CASSHDLHGQTGYTF. The CDR3, as DNA: TGTGCCAGCAGCCACGACCTACATGGGCAGACCGGCTACACCTTC.

This clonotype was detected many times. The chain has TRBV10-3 and TRBJ1-2, with D possibly being TRBD1 (6 bases). Trimming took 0 bases from V and 4 from J, leaving 12 bases between them. The CDR3 totals 15 residues. The germline CDR1 and CDR2 sequences are ENHRY and SYGVKD. The DNA for the CDR3 is TGTGCCATCAGTGAGTCGAGCACAGGGAGCTATGGCTACACCTTC. Translated: CAISESSTGSYGYTF.

The rearrangement joins TRBV6-1 to TRBJ2-2, with 8 bases matching TRBD1. CDR1 is MNHNS and CDR2 is SASEGT in the germline V gene. The CDR3 length is 14 residues. The V and J ends lost 5 bases and 7 bases, in that order; junction bases with no gene match: 6. CDR3 loop: CASSLDRADGELFF. For the CDR3, the DNA is TGTGCCAGCAGTCTGGACAGGGCGGACGGGGAGCTGTTTTTT.

This clonotype has a count of ten or more. V is TRBV3-1 and J is TRBJ2-1; 11 bases fit TRBD2. Germline trimming cut 0 bases from V and 8 bases from J; bases unmatched to any gene: 6. Germline values: CDR1 LGHDT, CDR2 YNNKEL (reference sequence). This CDR3 spans 16 amino acids. Here the CDR3 reads CASSQDKLAGGDEQFF. The CDR3 bases are TGTGCCAGCAGCCAAGATAAATTAGCGGGAGGGGATGAGCAGTTCTTC.

On this clonotype itself: A read error is possible here, since a much larger clone lies one base away. This rearrangement joins TRBV11-2 to TRBJ2-1; 11 bases fit TRBD2. CDR1 is SGHAT and CDR2 is FQNNGV in the germline V gene. The CDR3 has 15 amino acids. The CDR3 DNA reads as TGTGCCAGCACCTTGACTAGCGGGACCTACAGTGAGCAGTTCTTC. This gives the protein CASTLTSGTYSEQFF.

V is TRBV9 and J is TRBJ1-6, with 9 nucleotides matching TRBD1. The germline CDR1 and CDR2 sequences are SGDLS and YYNGEE. Trimming took 0 bases from V and 7 from J; bases not matched to a gene: 2. The CDR3 loop spans 15 amino acids. As DNA, the CDR3 is TGTGCCAGCAGCGTAGTGGGGACAGGGAATTCACCCCTCCACTTT. Translation: CASSVVGTGNSPLHF.

This clonotype appeared once. A single base separates this from a much larger clone, so it may be a read error. V gene TRBV7-8 combines with J gene TRBJ2-5, with TRBD1 matching 11 bases. Germline CDR1 reads SGHVS; CDR2 reads FQNEAQ. V dropped 4 bases and J dropped 7; count of bases not matched to a gene: 2. The CDR3 spans 13 residues. The CDR3 region is CASSWDRGGTQYF. The CDR3 bases are TGTGCCAGCAGCTGGGACAGGGGGGGGACCCAGTACTTC.

The chain employs TRBV7-8 and TRBJ1-6; D unclear. The V gene's germline CDR1 is SGHVS and CDR2 FQNEAQ. V was pared by 5 bases and J by 9 bases, with 17 bases between. This CDR3 contains 15 residues. The chain's CDR3 is CASSTETGRTSPLHF. As DNA, the CDR3 is TGTGCCAGCAGCACAGAGACGGGCAGAACTTCACCCCTCCACTTT.

This sequence joins TRBV3-1 and TRBJ1-1; D uncertain. Germline CDR1 and CDR2: LGHDT and YNNKEL (reference sequence). V lost 0 bases and J lost 4, with 6 bases in between. The CDR3 is made up of 13 amino acids. This CDR3 reads CASSQEAATEAFF. CDR3 in DNA: TGTGCCAGCAGCCAAGAGGCAGCCACTGAAGCTTTCTTT.

The rearrangement joins TRBV12-3 or TRBV12-4 to TRBJ2-3, with D possibly matching TRBD2 (5 bases). This CDR3 region has 18 residues. V lost 2 bases and J lost 4, with 22 bases in between. In DNA form, the CDR3 reads TGTGCCAGCAGTTTATCCCGCCTAGGGCCCGGGGAGTCAGATACGCAGTATTTT. It specifies CASSLSRLGPGESDTQYF.

This clonotype was picked up many times. This chain joins TRBV5-6 and TRBJ2-7, with 7 bases fitting TRBD2. V was clipped by 3 bases and J by 0 bases; unmatched bases: 9. CDR1 and CDR2 (germline): SGHDT, YYEEEE. CDR3 length: 16 residues. The CDR3 here is CASSSLADLLSYEQYF. CDR3 in DNA: TGTGCCAGCAGCTCCCTAGCGGATTTGCTCTCCTACGAGCAGTACTTC.

J is TRBJ2-1 and V is TRBV27; 9 positions agree with TRBD2. With V trimmed by 4 bases and J by 4 bases, 8 bases remained unmatched. This CDR3 region has 16 residues. Germline values: CDR1 MNHEY, CDR2 SMNVEV (reference sequence). DNA of the CDR3: TGTGCCAGCAGTTCCCCCATAGCGGGGGATTACAATGAGCAGTTCTTC. This gives the protein CASSSPIAGDYNEQFF.